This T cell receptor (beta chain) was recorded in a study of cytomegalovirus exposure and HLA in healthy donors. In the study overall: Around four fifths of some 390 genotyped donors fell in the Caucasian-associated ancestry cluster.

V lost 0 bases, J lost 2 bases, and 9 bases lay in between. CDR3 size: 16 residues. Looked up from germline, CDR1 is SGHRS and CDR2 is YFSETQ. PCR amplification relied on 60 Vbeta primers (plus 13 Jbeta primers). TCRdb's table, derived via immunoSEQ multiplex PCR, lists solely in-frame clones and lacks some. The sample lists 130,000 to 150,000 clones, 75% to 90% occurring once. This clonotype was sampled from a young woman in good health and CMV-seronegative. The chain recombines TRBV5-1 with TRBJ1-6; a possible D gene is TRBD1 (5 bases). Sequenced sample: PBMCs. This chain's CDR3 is CASSLGQGTYNSPLHF. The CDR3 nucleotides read TGCGCCAGCAGCTTGGGCCAGGGAACCTATAATTCACCCCTCCACTTT.